These 25 T cell receptor beta chains came from one sample sequenced in a study of tumor-infiltrating lymphocytes in primary liver carcinoma. The template, around 540 ng total RNA, yielded TCR beta cDNA made with a constant-region primer. For TCR beta, libraries were produced by three nested multiplex PCR rounds using slightly modified ARM-PCR. It was with TRBV1-TRBV30 forward primers and a C-beta reverse primer that the first two PCR rounds were run, at 10 to 11 cycles each. MiXCR, run by TCRdb on the multiplex PCR reads, gives a single entry per CDR3 protein. The top ten hold 7.5% to 8.5% of the sample, which has 100,000 to 150,000 distinct CDR3 sequences, 64% seen once. From about 19-30 mg of unsorted bulk tissue, DNA and RNA were co-extracted together. Sequenced sample: liver tumor tissue from sampling region 3. Regarding subset: tumor region T3, left-lateral pole. These receptors were obtained from an older woman with primary liver carcinoma and hepatitis B virus infection.

The rearrangement links TRBV7-2 to TRBJ2-1, with 9 positions matching TRBD2. The CDR3 loop spans 16 amino acids. Unmatched junction bases numbered 9, after V lost 1 base and J lost 8 bases. From germline, CDR1 is SGHTA and CDR2 FQGNSA. The CDR3, as DNA: TGTGCCAGCAGCTTAGAATGGGCGACTAGCGGTCATGAGCAGTTCTTC. It yields the protein CASSLEWATSGHEQFF. Full variable domain (rest looked up from reference TRBV7-2 and TRBJ2-1): GAGVSQSPSNKVTEKGKDVELRCDPISGHTALYWYRQSLGQGLEFLIYFQGNSAPDKSGLPSDRFSAERTGGSVSTLTIQRTQQEDSAVYLCASSLEWATSGHEQFFGPGTRLTVL.

Worth noting for this clonotype: A much larger clone lies one base from this, so it may be a read error. The chain carries TRBV5-1 and TRBJ2-5; D is ambiguous. The CDR3 length is 13 residues. Germline V gene lookup returns CDR1 SGHRS and CDR2 YFSETQ. Trimming took 6 bases from V and 5 from J, leaving 14 bases between them. The CDR3 is CASIWSRRETQYF. The CDR3 bases are TGCGCCAGCATCTGGAGTCGACGGGAGACCCAGTACTTC.

The chain employs TRBV12-3 or TRBV12-4 and TRBJ2-1, with D perhaps TRBD2 (6 bases). Trimming left V 7 bases short and J 11 bases short, with 27 bases between. The CDR3 has 16 amino acids. The CDR3 DNA reads as TGTGCCAGCATTCCAACCACGACTAGTGTGGTTCGCCAGCAGTTCTTC. Its translation is CASIPTTTSVVRQQFF.

As to this clonotype: A much larger clone differs by one base, so this may be a read error. The rearrangement uses TRBV6-5 and TRBJ2-5; weak D call: TRBD2 (6 bases). The CDR3 is 14 amino acids. In germline, CDR1 is MNHEY, CDR2 SVGAGI. Trimming stripped 7 bases from V and 3 bases from J, with 15 bases between. Here the CDR3 reads CASNRLGGEETQYF. CDR3 DNA: TGTGCCAGCAATCGCCTAGGAGGGGAAGAGACCCAGTACTTC.

This clonotype was observed a few times. This likely comes from a read error, as the CDR3 has no conserved phenylalanine or tryptophan at its end. V is TRBV30 and J is TRBJ2-5, with D unclear. The CDR3 extends over 11 amino acids. Trimming stripped 2 bases from V and 5 bases from J, with 6 bases between. CDR1 and CDR2 from the germline V gene are GTSNPN and SVGIG (reference sequence). This CDR3 reads CAWSSIETQYS. CDR3 sequence (DNA): TGTGCCTGGAGTTCCATTGAGACCCAGTACTCC.

About this clonotype itself: At one end, the junction sequence differs from germline, possibly due to a read error. The J gene is TRBJ2-2, the V gene TRBV11-2; D ambiguous. Per germline, CDR1 SGHAT and CDR2 FQNNGV. This CDR3 comprises 13 residues. DNA for the CDR3: TGTGCCAGTAGCTTTGATAAGACTGGGGAGCTGTTTTTT. Translating gives CASSFDKTGELFF.

This clonotype was counted many times. This chain connects TRBV6-5 to TRBJ2-7; possible D gene TRBD2, 5 bases. CDR1 is MNHEY and CDR2 is SVGAGI in the germline V gene. The V gene lost 5 bases and the J gene lost 1 base, with 18 bases spanning the gap. This CDR3 has 16 amino acids. The CDR3 DNA is TGTGCCAGCAGTGACTACGGACGTGGAAAATCCTACGAGCAGTACTTC. The encoded protein is CASSDYGRGKSYEQYF.

Concerning this clonotype itself: Relative to the germline gene, one junction end is altered; a read error may explain this. The chain links TRBV11-1 to TRBJ2-3, with D uncertain. The CDR3 consists of 14 residues. CDR1 is SGHAT and CDR2 is FQDESV in the germline V gene (reference sequence). CDR3 nucleotides: TGTGCCAGCAGCTTATGGCAACGTGCTGGAGAGCCTCACTTT. This encodes CASSLWQRAGEPHF. The variable domain in full, with the rest retrieved from reference TRBV11-1 and TRBJ2-3, is EAEVAQSPRYKITEKSQAVAFWCDPISGHATLYWYRQILGQGPELLVQFQDESVVDDSQLPKDRFSAERLKGVDSTLKIQPAELGDSAMYLCASSLWQRAGEPHFGPGTRLTVL.

To note about this clonotype: A clone one base away is much larger, so this may be a read error. V and J are TRBV5-6 and TRBJ1-3, with 7 bases aligning to TRBD1. The CDR3 extends over 15 amino acids. Germline values: CDR1 SGHDT, CDR2 YYEEEE. CDR3 coding DNA: TGTGCCAGCAGCCTTGGACAGGTCTCTAGAAACACCATATATTTT. This encodes CASSLGQVSRNTIYF.

This clonotype was recorded once. One end of the junction fails to match germline, which may point to a read error. This chain uses TRBV7-8 with TRBJ1-6; no firm D call. CDR1 and CDR2 (germline): SGHVS, FQNEAQ. The CDR3 contains 14 residues. Here the CDR3 DNA reads TGTGCCAGCAGCTTAGCGTCCAATAATACACCCCTCCACTTT. Translation gives CASSLASNNTPLHF.

The chain combines TRBV6-2 or TRBV6-3 with TRBJ2-1, with TRBD2 identical over 9 bases. CDR1 is MNHEY, CDR2 SVGEGT, per germline. This CDR3 contains 14 residues. J lost 16 bases, V lost 6 bases, and 16 bases had no gene match. CDR3 residues: CASRSGTSRNGHFF. CDR3 in DNA: TGTGCCAGCAGATCCGGGACTAGCAGGAATGGGCACTTCTTC.

For this clonotype: The junction departs from germline at one end; a sequencing error may be responsible. This chain uses TRBV29-1 with TRBJ2-1; TRBD2 matches at 10 bases. The CDR3 is made up of 19 amino acids. Germline CDR1 is SQVTM and CDR2 is ANQGSEA. In nucleotides, the CDR3 is TGCTGCGTTGATTCTCGTGGCCAAGGGGGGACTAGCGAATCCAATGAGCAGTTCTTC. This gives the protein CCVDSRGQGGTSESNEQFF.

V gene TRBV7-3 combines with J gene TRBJ1-2, with TRBD1 identical over 9 bases. This CDR3 has 13 amino acids. Germline assignment: CDR1 SGHTA and CDR2 FQGTGA. The J segment lost 8 bases and the V segment lost 5 bases, leaving 6 bases of the junction unmatched. CDR3 coding DNA: TGTGCCAGCAGCCCGGGACAGGGTAGAGGCTACACCTTC. As protein: CASSPGQGRGYTF.

Turning to this clonotype: One base away lies a much larger clone, so this may be a sequencing read error. The chain combines TRBV5-6 with TRBJ2-7; the D gene is possibly TRBD1 (6 bases). Germline CDR1 reads SGHDT; CDR2 reads YYEEEE. The CDR3 has 14 amino acids. Trimming pared 6 bases from V and 4 bases from J, leaving 17 bases between. As DNA, the CDR3 is TGTGCCAGCACCCAAACAGGGCTAATTTACGAGCAGTACTTC. It specifies CASTQTGLIYEQYF.

Details on this clonotype: Its ends do not fully match the called genes, so a read error is possible. This rearrangement joins TRBV28 to TRBJ2-3; maybe TRBD2 (6 bases). CDR3 length equals 15 residues. Germline lookup yields CDR1 MDHEN and CDR2 SYDVKM. CDR3 protein: CASLGGVINTDAQYF. CDR3 DNA sequence: TGTGCCAGCCTCGGCGGGGTAATTAACACAGATGCGCAGTATTTT. The full variable domain, in which reference TRBV28 and TRBJ2-3 provide the parts outside the CDR3, is DVKVTQSSRYLVKRTGEKVFLECVQDMDHENMFWYRQDPGLGLRLIYFSYDVKMKEKGDIPEGYSVSREKKERFSLILESASTNQTSMYLCASLGGVINTDAQYFGPGTRLTVL.

Points on this clonotype: Its ends do not fully match the called genes, so a read error is possible. The J gene is TRBJ2-1, the V gene TRBV12-3 or TRBV12-4; TRBD2 aligns across 7 bases. The CDR3 length is 15 residues. CDR3: CASRLGLRPYNEQLF. CDR3 nucleotides: TGTGCCAGCAGGCTGGGACTACGACCCTACAATGAGCAGCTCTTC.

This rearrangement joins TRBV11-3 to TRBJ2-1; D may be TRBD1 or TRBD2 (5 bases each). CDR1 and CDR2 from the germline V gene are SGHNT and YENEEA. The CDR3 extends over 12 amino acids. V was clipped by 8 bases and J by 11 bases, with 16 bases between them. The CDR3 is CASGSDWGKQFF. CDR3 nucleotide sequence: TGTGCCAGCGGCTCAGACTGGGGGAAGCAGTTCTTC.

This clonotype was found many times. The chain uses TRBV6-1 and TRBJ2-5; perhaps D is TRBD1 or TRBD2 (6 bases each). Germline V gene lookup returns CDR1 MNHNS and CDR2 SASEGT. There are 15 residues in the CDR3. V lost 4 bases, J lost 5 bases, and 17 bases lay in between. CDR3 region: CASSARGDFLETQYF. CDR3 sequence (DNA): TGTGCCAGCAGTGCAAGGGGGGACTTCTTGGAGACCCAGTACTTC.

V usage is TRBV5-1 and J usage is TRBJ1-4, with 8 bases matching TRBD1. Germline CDR1 reads SGHRS; CDR2 reads YFSETQ. The CDR3 covers 15 residues. V lost 2 bases to trimming and J lost 10 bases; unmatched junction nucleotides: 10. Here the CDR3 DNA reads TGCGCCAGCAGCTTCGGACAGGGCCAAGGTGGAAAACTGTTTTTT. Encoded protein: CASSFGQGQGGKLFF. Looking up the rest from reference TRBV5-1 and TRBJ1-4 gives the full variable domain: KAGVTQTPRYLIKTRGQQVTLSCSPISGHRSVSWYQQTPGQGLQFLFEYFSETQRNKGNFPGRFSGRQFSNSRSEMNVSTLELGDSALYLCASSFGQGQGGKLFFGSGTQLSVL.

Concerning this clonotype: An end of the junction differs from the germline gene, which may be a read error. The genes are TRBV29-1 and TRBJ1-1, with TRBD1 identical over 8 bases. The germline CDR1 and CDR2 sequences are SQVTM and ANQGSEA. This CDR3 is 12 amino acids long. The CDR3 DNA reads as TGCAGCGCTGGACAGGGAAGAACTGAAGTTTTCTTT. This codes for CSAGQGRTEVFF.

In the case of this clonotype: This may stem from a read error, because a much larger clone lies one nucleotide away. The chain couples TRBV5-1 to TRBJ2-1; D perhaps matches TRBD2 (6 bases). This CDR3 is built from 15 residues. CDR1 and CDR2 (germline): SGHRS, YFSETQ. CDR3 amino acids: CASSLLASSYNGQFF. The CDR3 coding sequence is TGCGCCAGCAGCTTGCTAGCGAGCTCCTACAATGGGCAGTTCTTC.

The chain recombines TRBV5-4 with TRBJ2-3; D is perhaps TRBD2 (5 bases). Germline values: CDR1 SGHNT, CDR2 YYREEE (reference sequence). V lost 2 bases and J lost 6, with 13 bases in between. The CDR3 has 14 residues. The CDR3 DNA reads as TGTGCCAGCAGCTTCTATTCACTAGGCGATACGCAGTATTTT. It translates to CASSFYSLGDTQYF.

This chain connects TRBV11-1 to TRBJ2-1, with TRBD1 matching over 8 bases. Near its end, the DNA agrees better with TRBJ2-7, so the J call may be wrong. Germline-derived CDR1 and CDR2 are SGHAT and FQDESV (reference sequence). The CDR3 length is 15 residues. CDR3 nucleotides: TGTGCCAGCAGCGGTACAGGGGGGAGTGGTAATGAGCAGTACTTC. The encoded protein is CASSGTGGSGNEQYF.

J is TRBJ1-1 and V is TRBV29-1, with D maybe TRBD1 (6 bases). The CDR3 runs 14 residues. Germline CDR1 and CDR2: SQVTM and ANQGSEA. V was clipped by 6 bases and J by 5 bases, with 19 bases between them. In DNA form, the CDR3 reads TGCAGCGTGACCGACCGGGGACAAGGGACTGAAGCTTTCTTT. This gives the protein CSVTDRGQGTEAFF.

This clonotype was seen just once. The V call is TRBV29-1, the J call TRBJ2-5, with 7 bases matching TRBD2. Germline V gene sequence: CDR1 SQVTM, CDR2 ANQGSEA. Unmatched junction bases numbered 21, after V lost 5 bases and J lost 6 bases. The CDR3 length is 17 residues. In nucleotides, the CDR3 is TGCAGCGTTTTTGTCCCCAGCGGGAAGGCCGGGGTGAAGACCCAGTACTTC. Translating it yields CSVFVPSGKAGVKTQYF.